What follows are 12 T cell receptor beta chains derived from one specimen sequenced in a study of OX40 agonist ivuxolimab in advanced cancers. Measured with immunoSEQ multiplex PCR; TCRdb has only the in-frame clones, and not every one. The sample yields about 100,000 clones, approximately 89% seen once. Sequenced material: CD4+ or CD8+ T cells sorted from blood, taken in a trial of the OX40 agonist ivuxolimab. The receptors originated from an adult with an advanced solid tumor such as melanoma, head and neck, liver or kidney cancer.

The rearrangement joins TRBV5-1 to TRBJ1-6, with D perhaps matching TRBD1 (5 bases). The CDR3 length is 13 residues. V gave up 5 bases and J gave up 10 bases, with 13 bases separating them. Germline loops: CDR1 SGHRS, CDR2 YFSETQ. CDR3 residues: CASRQEEASPLHF. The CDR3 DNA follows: TGCGCCAGCAGACAGGAGGAAGCCTCACCCCTCCACTTT.

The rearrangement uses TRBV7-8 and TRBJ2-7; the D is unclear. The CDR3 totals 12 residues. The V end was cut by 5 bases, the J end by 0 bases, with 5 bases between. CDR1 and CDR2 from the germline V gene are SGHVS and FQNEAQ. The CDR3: CASSPNSYEQYF. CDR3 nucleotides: TGTGCCAGCAGCCCCAACTCCTACGAGCAGTACTTC.

The DNA of the CDR3 is TGTGCCAGCAGCTTAGCGCTAGCGGGCTACAATGAGCAGTTCTTC. Encoded protein: CASSLALAGYNEQFF. The chain uses TRBV7-2 and TRBJ2-1, with TRBD2 identical over 8 bases. The CDR3 consists of 15 residues. The V gene end was trimmed by 0 bases and the J gene end by 3 bases; junction bases not matched to a gene: 1. Germline CDR1 and CDR2: SGHTA and FQGNSA.

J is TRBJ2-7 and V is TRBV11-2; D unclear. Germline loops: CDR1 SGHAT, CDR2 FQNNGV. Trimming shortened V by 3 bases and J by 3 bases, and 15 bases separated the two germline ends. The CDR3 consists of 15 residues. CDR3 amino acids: CASSFGTNYFYEQYF. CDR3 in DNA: TGTGCCAGCAGCTTCGGTACTAACTACTTCTACGAGCAGTACTTC.

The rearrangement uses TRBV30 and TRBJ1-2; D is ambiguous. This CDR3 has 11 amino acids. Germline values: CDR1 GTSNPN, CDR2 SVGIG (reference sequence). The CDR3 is CVGTANYGYTF. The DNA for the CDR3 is TGTGTCGGCACCGCTAACTATGGCTACACCTTC.

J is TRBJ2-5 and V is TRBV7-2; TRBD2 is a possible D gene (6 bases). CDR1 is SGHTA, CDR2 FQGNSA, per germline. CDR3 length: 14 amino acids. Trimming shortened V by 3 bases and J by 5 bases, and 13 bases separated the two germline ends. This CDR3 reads CASSFTGAGETQYF. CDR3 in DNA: TGTGCCAGCAGCTTTACGGGAGCAGGGGAGACCCAGTACTTC.

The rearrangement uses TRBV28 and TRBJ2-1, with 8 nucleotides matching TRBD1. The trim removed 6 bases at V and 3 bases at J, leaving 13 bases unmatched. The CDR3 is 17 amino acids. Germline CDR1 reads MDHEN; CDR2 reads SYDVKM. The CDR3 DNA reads TGTGCCAGCAGCAAAACCACCGGGACAGGATTCTACAATGAGCAGTTCTTC. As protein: CASSKTTGTGFYNEQFF.

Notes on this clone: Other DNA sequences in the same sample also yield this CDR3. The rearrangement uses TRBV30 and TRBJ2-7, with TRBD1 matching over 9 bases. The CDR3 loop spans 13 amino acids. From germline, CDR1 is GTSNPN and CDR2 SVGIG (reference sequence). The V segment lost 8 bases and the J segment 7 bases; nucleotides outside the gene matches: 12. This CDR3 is CAVQGAVDYEQYF. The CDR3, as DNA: TGTGCCGTACAGGGGGCTGTCGACTATGAGCAGTACTTC.

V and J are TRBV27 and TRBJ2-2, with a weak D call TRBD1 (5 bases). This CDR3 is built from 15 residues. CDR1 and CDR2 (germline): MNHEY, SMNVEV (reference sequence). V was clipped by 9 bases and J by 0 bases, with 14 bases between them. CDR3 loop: CASTYGRANTGELFF. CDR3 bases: TGTGCCAGTACCTATGGCAGGGCGAACACCGGGGAGCTGTTTTTT.

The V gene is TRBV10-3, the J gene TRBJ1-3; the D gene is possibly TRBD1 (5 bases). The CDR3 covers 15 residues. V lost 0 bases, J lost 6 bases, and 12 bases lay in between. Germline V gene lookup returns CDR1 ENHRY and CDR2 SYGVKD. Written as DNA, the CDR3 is TGTGCCATCAGTGAGTCGATGGCCGGGGCAAACACCATATATTTT. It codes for CAISESMAGANTIYF.

CDR3 residues: CASTSGVMANTF. The CDR3 DNA is TGTGCCAGCACGTCCGGGGTAATGGCTAACACCTTC. The chain joins TRBV28 to TRBJ1-2; D ambiguous. The CDR3 sequence is 12 residues long. Germline V CDR1 and CDR2: MDHEN, SYDVKM. The V end was cut by 7 bases, the J end by 12 bases, with 18 bases between.

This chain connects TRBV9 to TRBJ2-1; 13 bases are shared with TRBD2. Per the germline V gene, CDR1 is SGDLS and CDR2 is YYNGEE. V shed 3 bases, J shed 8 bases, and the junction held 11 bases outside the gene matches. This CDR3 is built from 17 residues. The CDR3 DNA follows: TGTGCCAGCAGCGGGGACCCGGGACTAGCGGGATCCCATGAGCAGTTCTTC. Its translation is CASSGDPGLAGSHEQFF. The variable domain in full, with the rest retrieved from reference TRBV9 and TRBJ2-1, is DSGVTQTPKHLITATGQRVTLRCSPRSGDLSVYWYQQSLDQGLQFLIQYYNGEERAKGNILERFSAQQFPDLHSELNLSSLELGDSALYFCASSGDPGLAGSHEQFFGPGTRLTVL.